This T cell receptor beta chain was captured in a study of cytomegalovirus exposure and HLA in healthy donors. Study-level background: Clustering assigned about 79% of the roughly 370 genotyped donors to the Caucasian-associated ancestry cluster.

The germline V gene has CDR1 LGHNA and CDR2 YSLEER. Trimming took off 3 bases at V and 8 bases at J, with 23 bases between the two ends. The CDR3 covers 17 residues. 13 Jbeta primers and 60 Vbeta primers were used for the PCR. Sequencing used immunoSEQ multiplex PCR; TCRdb keeps in-frame clones, though not all of them. The sample includes about 160,000 clones, approximately 78% of them seen just once. Study outcomes and limitations: Specific recognition of CMV antigens was confirmed in vitro for three chains (all CMV-associated). Analysis performed later found 16,951 TCR beta sequences associated with HLA alleles at 0.05 false discovery rate. Follow-up analysis found HLA locus-dependent TCR association rates, highest for DRB1 and lowest for HLA-C.

In regard to this clone: Antigen specificity is unknown.

The source of this sequence is a male donor in good health and CMV-seronegative. This sequence joins TRBV4-3 and TRBJ2-1, with a tentative D call TRBD2 (6 bases). Specimen: PBMCs. The CDR3 nucleotides read TGCGCCAGCAGCCATATCGCCGACGGGGCGCGGGGCGATGAGCAGTTCTTC. The encoded protein is CASSHIADGARGDEQFF.